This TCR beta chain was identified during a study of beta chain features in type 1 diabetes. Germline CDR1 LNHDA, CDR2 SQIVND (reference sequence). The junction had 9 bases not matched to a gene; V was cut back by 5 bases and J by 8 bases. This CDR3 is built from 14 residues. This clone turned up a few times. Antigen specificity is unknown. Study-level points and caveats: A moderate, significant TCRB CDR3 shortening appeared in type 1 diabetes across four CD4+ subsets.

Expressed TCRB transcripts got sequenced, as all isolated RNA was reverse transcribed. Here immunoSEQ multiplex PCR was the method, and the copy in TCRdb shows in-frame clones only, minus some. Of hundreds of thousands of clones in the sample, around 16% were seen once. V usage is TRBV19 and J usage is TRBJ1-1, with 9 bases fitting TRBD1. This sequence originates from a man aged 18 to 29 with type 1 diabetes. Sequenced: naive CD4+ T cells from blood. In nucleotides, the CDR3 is TGTGCCAGTAGTCCAAGAGACAGGGGGAAAGAAGCTTTCTTT. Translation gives CASSPRDRGKEAFF. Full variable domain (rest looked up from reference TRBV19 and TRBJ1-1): DGGITQSPKYLFRKEGQNVTLSCEQNLNHDAMYWYRQDPGQGLRLIYYSQIVNDFQKGDIAEGYSVSREKKESFPLTVTSAQKNPTAFYLCASSPRDRGKEAFFGQGTRLTVV.